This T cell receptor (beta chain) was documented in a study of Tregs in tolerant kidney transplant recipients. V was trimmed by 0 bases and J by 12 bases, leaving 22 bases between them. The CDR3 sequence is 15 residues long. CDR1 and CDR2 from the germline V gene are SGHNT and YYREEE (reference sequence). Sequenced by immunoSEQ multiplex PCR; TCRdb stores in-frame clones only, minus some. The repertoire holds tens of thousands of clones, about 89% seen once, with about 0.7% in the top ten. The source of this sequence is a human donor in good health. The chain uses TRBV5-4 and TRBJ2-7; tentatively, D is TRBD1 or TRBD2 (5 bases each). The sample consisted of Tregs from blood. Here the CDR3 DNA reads TGTGCCAGCAGCTTGGGCTCCCCGACGTACCCGGGGCCGTACTTC. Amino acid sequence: CASSLGSPTYPGPYF.